This T cell receptor (beta chain) was recorded in a study of blood T cell repertoires in COVID-19. In the original analysis: Estimation of nucleated cell counts was performed using reference gene primer amplification. Sequenced by immunoSEQ multiplex PCR; TCRdb stores in-frame clones only, minus some. V and J calls and clone size are those listed in that table; D and trimming were worked out from the DNA. Of approximately 94,000 clones in the sample, around 85% were seen once. The CDR3 length is 15 residues. Germline V gene sequence: CDR1 SEHNR, CDR2 FQNEAQ (reference sequence). Trimming took 4 bases from V and 5 from J, leaving 17 bases between them.

The receptor comes from a human donor in a cohort sampled during active COVID-19. The V gene is TRBV7-9, the J gene TRBJ1-1; TRBD1 might be the D (6 bases). Sequenced material: peripheral blood. DNA for the CDR3: TGTGCCAGCAGCTCCACCAAGACAGGATGGACTGAAGCTTTCTTT. This sequence encodes CASSSTKTGWTEAFF.